Sequencing of this T cell receptor (beta chain) was carried out in a study of shared clonotypes between healthy human individuals. Clones were sequenced by immunoSEQ multiplex PCR, and TCRdb holds only the in-frame ones, with some missing. Found here are about 2.4 million clones, around nine tenths of them singletons; the top ten hold roughly 0.15%. The CDR3 is 17 residues long. This TCR was recovered from a man in his late teens or twenties in good health. The sample comprised naive CD4+ T cells sorted from blood. Subset indicated: CD45RA+ positively selected. The chain joins TRBV21-1 to TRBJ1-6; TRBD1 is taken as the D call from the table, unchecked against the DNA. TRBV21-1 is annotated as a pseudogene. CDR3 amino acids: CASSGHGTDSYNSPLHF. Written as DNA, the CDR3 is TGTGCCAGCAGCGGCCACGGGACAGACTCCTATAATTCACCCCTCCACTTT.